Below, 27 T cell receptor beta chains from the same sample are listed, as sequenced in a study of blood T cell repertoires in COVID-19. Generated by immunoSEQ multiplex PCR, the TCRdb table keeps only in-frame clones and is missing some. Of 150,000 to 160,000 clones in the sample, 60% to 85% were seen once. Input material: peripheral blood. The receptor set was obtained from a man older than 75 with acute or convalescent COVID-19.

This clone appeared once. J is TRBJ1-2 and V is TRBV6-5; D perhaps matches TRBD1 (5 bases). From germline, CDR1 is MNHEY and CDR2 SVGAGI. The CDR3 has 14 residues. Trimming left V 4 bases short and J 9 bases short, with 18 bases between. The DNA of the CDR3 is TGTGCCAGCAGTTTACTCAGGGAAGATGGTCGCTACACCTTC. This gives the protein CASSLLREDGRYTF.

About this clone itself: In the same sample, other DNA sequences code for this CDR3. The rearrangement links TRBV30 to TRBJ2-6; the D gene is possibly TRBD2 (5 bases). Looked up from germline, CDR1 is GTSNPN and CDR2 is SVGIG (reference sequence). V lost 0 bases, J lost 0 bases, and 6 bases lay in between. This CDR3 comprises 15 residues. Here the CDR3 reads CAWSVGGSGANVLTF. For the CDR3, the DNA is TGTGCCTGGAGTGTTGGAGGCTCTGGGGCCAACGTCCTGACTTTC.

This chain connects TRBV2 to TRBJ1-5, with 9 bases fitting TRBD1. V shed 6 bases and J 7 bases; nucleotides not matched to a gene: 7. CDR3 length: 14 residues. Germline values: CDR1 SNHLY, CDR2 FYNNEI. The CDR3 DNA reads as TGTGCCAGCAGGCGGACAGGGGAAGGGCAGCCCCAGCATTTT. Protein sequence: CASRRTGEGQPQHF.

V usage is TRBV7-2 and J usage is TRBJ2-6; 7 bases line up with TRBD1. Germline CDR1 is SGHTA and CDR2 is FQGNSA. The CDR3 has 15 residues. Trimming cost V 3 bases and J 2 bases; bases outside gene matches: 1. The CDR3 loop is CASSFQGAGANVLTF. DNA for the CDR3: TGTGCCAGCAGCTTCCAGGGGGCTGGGGCCAACGTCCTGACTTTC. Full variable domain (remainder filled in from reference TRBV7-2 and TRBJ2-6): GAGVSQSPSNKVTEKGKDVELRCDPISGHTALYWYRQSLGQGLEFLIYFQGNSAPDKSGLPSDRFSAERTGGSVSTLTIQRTQQEDSAVYLCASSFQGAGANVLTFGAGSRLTVL.

The gene calls are TRBV30 and TRBJ1-6, with 7 nucleotides matching TRBD1. This CDR3 has 14 residues. CDR1 is GTSNPN and CDR2 is SVGIG in the germline V gene (reference sequence). Trimming removed 3 bases from V and 7 bases from J; junction bases left unmatched: 6. The CDR3 DNA is TGTGCCTGGAGCCGGGACAGCAACAATTCACCCCTCCACTTT. Its protein product is CAWSRDSNNSPLHF.

The chain uses TRBV3-1 (or the pseudogene TRBV3-2) and TRBJ1-4; 10 bases map to TRBD1. This CDR3 has 15 amino acids. CDR1 LGHDT and CDR2 YNNKEL come from the germline V gene (reference sequence). Losses at the gene ends were 6 bases for V and 5 bases for J; bases not matched to a gene: 6. CDR3 in DNA: TGTGCCAGCAGTAGGGGGGGACAGGGGAATGAAAAACTGTTTTTT. Translating gives CASSRGGQGNEKLFF.

The V call is TRBV5-4, the J call TRBJ2-6, with 11 bases lining up with TRBD1. Trimming took 3 bases from V and 0 from J; bases not matched to a gene: 5. CDR1 SGHNT and CDR2 YYREEE come from the germline V gene (reference sequence). The CDR3 is 18 amino acids. The CDR3 DNA reads TGTGCCAGCAGCTCATCCGGGACAGGGGGCTCTGGGGCCAACGTCCTGACTTTC. Translated, it gives CASSSSGTGGSGANVLTF.

This chain joins TRBV3-1 (or the pseudogene TRBV3-2) and TRBJ2-5; D possibly corresponds to TRBD2 (5 bases). The V gene lost 4 bases and the J gene lost 5 bases, with 14 bases spanning the gap. Germline assignment: CDR1 LGHDT and CDR2 YNNKEL (reference sequence). The CDR3 is 14 residues long. The CDR3 region has the DNA TGTGCCAGCAGCCTTGGGTCTCGAGGGGAGACCCAGTACTTC. Translated: CASSLGSRGETQYF.

As for this clone: This sample includes further DNA sequences coding for the same CDR3. This chain joins TRBV5-1 and TRBJ1-5, with a possible D match to TRBD1 (5 bases). The V end was cut by 0 bases, the J end by 5 bases, with 9 bases between. This CDR3 is 14 amino acids long. Germline V CDR1 and CDR2: SGHRS, YFSETQ. The CDR3 loop reads CASSLGGGDQPQHF. CDR3 bases: TGCGCCAGCAGCTTGGGTGGGGGGGATCAGCCCCAGCATTTT.

The chain carries TRBV18 and TRBJ2-5; 11 bases match TRBD2. Unmatched junction bases numbered 8, after V lost 9 bases and J lost 2 bases. The CDR3 is 15 residues long. CDR1 KGHSH and CDR2 LQKENI come from the germline V gene. The CDR3 sequence: CASSPSGGIQETQYF. The CDR3 DNA sequence: TGTGCCAGTTCCCCTAGCGGGGGGATACAAGAGACCCAGTACTTC.

The chain joins TRBV11-1 to TRBJ2-7; D might be TRBD2 (5 bases). Trimming took 0 bases from V and 5 from J, leaving 8 bases between them. The germline V gene has CDR1 SGHAT and CDR2 FQDESV (reference sequence). This CDR3 comprises 13 residues. CDR3 sequence reads: CASSLAAGDEQYV. In DNA, the CDR3 is TGTGCCAGCAGCTTAGCGGCCGGGGACGAGCAGTACGTC.

The J gene is TRBJ1-2, the V gene TRBV19, with D uncertain. This CDR3 spans 11 amino acids. Trimming stripped 6 bases from V and 8 bases from J, with 10 bases between. In germline, CDR1 is LNHDA, CDR2 SQIVND (reference sequence). This CDR3 is CASSIRRGYTF. The CDR3 nucleotides read TGTGCCAGTAGCATCCGGCGGGGCTACACCTTC.

About this clone: The sample contains more than one DNA sequence encoding this CDR3. V gene TRBV12-3 or TRBV12-4 combines with J gene TRBJ2-7; a possible D gene is TRBD1 (6 bases). Trimming pared 6 bases from V and 3 bases from J, leaving 6 bases between. The CDR3 loop spans 11 amino acids. Written as DNA, the CDR3 is TGTGCCAGCAGCAGGGGCTACGAGCAGTACGTC. Its protein product is CASSRGYEQYV.

V gene TRBV19 combines with J gene TRBJ1-6, with D uncertain. Germline-derived CDR1 and CDR2 are LNHDA and SQIVND (reference sequence). The CDR3 runs to 14 residues. V was cut by 10 bases and J by 0 bases, with 10 bases left in between. The CDR3 bases are TGTGCCACCCAAGCGAGCTCCTATAATTCACCCCTCCACTTT. As protein: CATQASSYNSPLHF.

The chain has TRBV7-9 and TRBJ1-4, with 11 positions matching TRBD1. Germline V lookup: CDR1 SEHNR, CDR2 FQNEAQ (reference sequence). The junction had 3 bases not matched to a gene; V was cut back by 2 bases and J by 1 base. The CDR3 sequence is 17 residues long. The CDR3 here is CASSLWTGGRTNEKLFF. CDR3 DNA: TGTGCCAGCAGCTTATGGACAGGGGGCAGAACTAATGAAAAACTGTTTTTT.

The chain has TRBV5-1 and TRBJ2-1, with unresolved D. The CDR3 has 11 residues. Trimming left V 0 bases short and J 13 bases short, with 8 bases between. Germline assignment: CDR1 SGHRS and CDR2 YFSETQ. The CDR3 reads CASSLAFKQFF. The CDR3 coding sequence is TGCGCCAGCAGCTTGGCGTTTAAACAGTTCTTC. The entire variable domain, with the rest obtained from reference TRBV5-1 and TRBJ2-1, is as follows: KAGVTQTPRYLIKTRGQQVTLSCSPISGHRSVSWYQQTPGQGLQFLFEYFSETQRNKGNFPGRFSGRQFSNSRSEMNVSTLELGDSALYLCASSLAFKQFFGPGTRLTVL.

The chain joins TRBV6-1 to TRBJ2-3; TRBD2 might be the D (5 bases). There are 17 residues in the CDR3. The germline gives CDR1 MNHNS, CDR2 SASEGT. Between the trimmed V and J ends, which lost 3 bases and 0 bases, there was a span of 16 bases. CDR3 in amino acids: CASSDAASSASTDTQYF. As DNA, the CDR3 is TGTGCCAGCAGTGACGCCGCTAGCAGTGCTAGCACAGATACGCAGTATTTT.

This clone occurred a few times. This chain uses TRBV30 with TRBJ1-3; D unresolved. Germline assignment: CDR1 GTSNPN and CDR2 SVGIG (reference sequence). Trimming took off 0 bases at V and 0 bases at J, with 3 bases between the two ends. This CDR3 has 13 residues. As DNA, the CDR3 is TGTGCCTGGAGTGTCGTCTCTGGAAACACCATATATTTT. Encoded protein: CAWSVVSGNTIYF.

This clone was detected a few times. The chain employs TRBV24-1 and TRBJ2-2; D might be TRBD1 (6 bases). The CDR3 spans 16 residues. With 5 bases removed from V and 6 bases from J, the gap between germline ends came to 18 bases. The germline V gene encodes CDR1 KGHDR and CDR2 SFDVKD. The CDR3 bases are TGTGCCACCAGTGCAGGGGTTGGCGGTAAGGCCGGGGAGCTGTTTTTT. It translates to CATSAGVGGKAGELFF.

This clone was counted a few times. The J gene is TRBJ1-3, the V gene TRBV10-2, with D possibly TRBD1 on 6 matching bases. The germline V and J ends were trimmed by 6 bases and 3 bases, with 12 bases remaining between them. Germline CDR1 WSHSY, CDR2 SAAADI. CDR3 length equals 14 residues. The CDR3 reads CASSQDRFGNTIYF. Here the CDR3 DNA reads TGCGCCAGCAGCCAGGACAGATTTGGAAACACCATATATTTT.

This clone was counted between two and nine times. The J gene is TRBJ2-5, the V gene TRBV19; 7 nucleotides align to TRBD1. CDR1 and CDR2 from the germline V gene are LNHDA and SQIVND (reference sequence). V gave up 10 bases and J gave up 4 bases; unmatched junction bases: 18. The CDR3 is 16 amino acids. CDR3 sequence (DNA): TGTGCCACTACGTCAGGATCGACAGGGTTTTCAGAGACCCAGTACTTC. The encoded protein is CATTSGSTGFSETQYF.

CDR3 DNA: TGTGCCAGCAGGACAAGAGAGAACACTGAAGCTTTCTTT. Translated, it gives CASRTRENTEAFF. The chain is built from TRBV11-1 and TRBJ1-1; D is undetermined. The CDR3 spans 13 residues. V lost 6 bases, J lost 1 base, and 9 bases lay in between. CDR1 and CDR2 from the germline V gene are SGHAT and FQDESV (reference sequence).

This clone was found once. The chain uses TRBV4-1 and TRBJ2-5, with D possibly being TRBD1 (6 bases). V lost 6 bases and J 1 base, leaving 12 bases between the germline ends. The germline V gene encodes CDR1 MGHRA and CDR2 YSYEKL. The CDR3 consists of 14 residues. This chain's CDR3 is CASRKQGVQETQYF. For the CDR3, the DNA is TGCGCCAGCAGGAAACAGGGTGTCCAAGAGACCCAGTACTTC.

The rearrangement links TRBV19 to TRBJ2-1, with TRBD2 matching over 10 bases. The ends lost 3 bases at V and 4 bases at J; junction bases unmatched: 3. Germline V CDR1 and CDR2: LNHDA, SQIVND (reference sequence). The CDR3 is 15 residues long. This chain's CDR3 is CASSIRTSGYNEQFF. As DNA, the CDR3 is TGTGCCAGTAGTATTAGGACTAGCGGATACAATGAGCAGTTCTTC.

The chain uses TRBV11-3 and TRBJ1-1, with unresolved D. V was shortened by 1 base and J by 1 base, with 10 bases between the two germline ends. Germline lookup yields CDR1 SGHNT and CDR2 YENEEA. The CDR3 totals 15 residues. CDR3: CASSLVRGRNTEAFF. The DNA for the CDR3 is TGTGCCAGCAGCTTAGTGCGGGGTCGGAACACTGAAGCTTTCTTT.

The rearrangement uses TRBV30 and TRBJ1-1, with D possibly TRBD1 on 5 matching bases. The CDR3 is 14 residues long. The germline CDR1 and CDR2 sequences are GTSNPN and SVGIG (reference sequence). V lost 5 bases and J 5 bases, leaving 18 bases between the germline ends. CDR3 protein: CAWLRVGGETEAFF. As DNA, the CDR3 is TGTGCCTGGCTCCGCGTGGGGGGAGAGACTGAAGCTTTCTTT.

The chain combines TRBV3-1 (or the pseudogene TRBV3-2) with TRBJ2-1; 12 positions match TRBD2. CDR1 and CDR2 (germline): LGHDT, YNNKEL (reference sequence). This CDR3 region has 15 residues. Germline trimming cut 8 bases from V and 4 bases from J; bases unmatched to any gene: 6. The CDR3 region has the DNA TGTGCCAGCCTCCTAGCGGGGGGGCCATACAATGAGCAGTTCTTC. Residues: CASLLAGGPYNEQFF.